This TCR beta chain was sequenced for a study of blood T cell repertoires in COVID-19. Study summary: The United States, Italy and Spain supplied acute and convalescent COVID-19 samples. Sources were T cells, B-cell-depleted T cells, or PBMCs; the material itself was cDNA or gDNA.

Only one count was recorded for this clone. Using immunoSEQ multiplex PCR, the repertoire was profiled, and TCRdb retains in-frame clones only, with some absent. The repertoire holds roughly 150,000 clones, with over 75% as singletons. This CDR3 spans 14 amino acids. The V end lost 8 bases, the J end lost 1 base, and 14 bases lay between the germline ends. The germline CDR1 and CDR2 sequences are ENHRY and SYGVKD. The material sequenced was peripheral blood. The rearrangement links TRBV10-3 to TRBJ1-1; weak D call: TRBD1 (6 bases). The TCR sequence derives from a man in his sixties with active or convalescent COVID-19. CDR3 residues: CAIRARTANTEAFF. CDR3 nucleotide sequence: TGTGCCATCCGTGCCAGGACAGCGAACACTGAAGCTTTCTTT.